One sample yielded the 28 T cell receptor beta chains listed below, sequenced in a study of cytomegalovirus exposure and HLA in healthy donors. With 60 Vbeta and 13 Jbeta primers, the PCR was carried out. This table comes from immunoSEQ multiplex PCR, and its TCRdb copy is limited to in-frame clones, with some not included. The table records 150,000 to 180,000 clones, more than 60% of them present only once. The sequencing sample was made of PBMCs. Source of these receptors: a woman aged 40 to 49 in good health and CMV-seronegative.

The V call is TRBV5-1, the J call TRBJ2-2, with 8 bases lining up with TRBD2. V was pared by 4 bases and J by 0 bases, with 8 bases of the junction left unmatched. Germline assignment: CDR1 SGHRS and CDR2 YFSETQ. The CDR3 is 17 residues long. The CDR3 here is CASSPTGGGPNTGELFF. DNA of the CDR3: TGCGCCAGCAGCCCTACCGGGGGGGGACCGAACACCGGGGAGCTGTTTTTT.

The chain is built from TRBV25-1 and TRBJ2-5; 7 bases fit TRBD2. Unmatched junction bases numbered 11, after V lost 6 bases and J lost 4 bases. This CDR3 spans 15 amino acids. CDR1 is MGHDK and CDR2 is SYGVNS in the germline V gene. CDR3 loop: CASSSWGGEVETQYF. DNA of the CDR3: TGTGCCAGCAGCTCCTGGGGGGGAGAAGTAGAGACCCAGTACTTC.

J is TRBJ1-1 and V is TRBV19, with a weak D call TRBD1 (5 bases). This CDR3 has 14 residues. The germline V gene encodes CDR1 LNHDA and CDR2 SQIVND (reference sequence). The V end was cut by 6 bases, the J end by 2 bases, with 13 bases between. DNA for the CDR3: TGTGCCAGTAGGACGGGAGGGGTAAACACTGAAGCTTTCTTT. It yields the protein CASRTGGVNTEAFF.

The chain couples TRBV11-2 to TRBJ2-5; the match to TRBD2 covers 8 bases. Per germline, CDR1 SGHAT and CDR2 FQNNGV. V dropped 2 bases and J dropped 4; count of bases not matched to a gene: 3. CDR3 size: 14 residues. This CDR3 is CASSLNGGGETQYF. The CDR3 bases are TGTGCCAGCAGCTTAAACGGGGGGGGAGAGACCCAGTACTTC.

This clone appeared a single time. The V gene is TRBV30, the J gene TRBJ2-3; 9 nucleotides match TRBD2. The V gene's germline CDR1 is GTSNPN and CDR2 SVGIG (reference sequence). The CDR3 covers 15 residues. With 2 bases clipped from V and 5 bases from J, the junction kept 8 bases outside the gene matches. CDR3 sequence reads: CAWSMGGRAGDTQYF. The CDR3 DNA sequence: TGTGCCTGGAGTATGGGCGGGAGGGCCGGAGATACGCAGTATTTT.

The chain uses TRBV10-3 and TRBJ1-6; unclear D gene. Germline CDR1 reads ENHRY; CDR2 reads SYGVKD. The CDR3 is 18 amino acids. Between the trimmed V and J ends, which lost 3 bases and 5 bases, there was a span of 20 bases. The CDR3: CAISEARKLELDNSPLHF. CDR3 DNA sequence: TGTGCCATCAGTGAAGCGCGTAAGCTCGAGCTAGATAATTCACCCCTCCACTTT.

The CDR3 nucleotides read TGCAGCGTTGAAGATCCGTCGGGTGATAGCGGGAGCACAGATACGCAGTATTTT. Its protein is CSVEDPSGDSGSTDTQYF. J is TRBJ2-3 and V is TRBV29-1, with TRBD2 matching 7 bases. Germline CDR1 and CDR2: SQVTM and ANQGSEA. This CDR3 has 18 amino acids. V was clipped by 0 bases and J by 0 bases; unmatched bases: 12.

The rearrangement uses TRBV25-1 and TRBJ2-3; 8 bases agree with TRBD1. Per germline, CDR1 MGHDK and CDR2 SYGVNS. Trimming took 8 bases from V and 15 from J; bases not matched to a gene: 4. CDR3 size: 9 residues. In DNA form, the CDR3 reads TGTGCCAGCGGCGGACAGGGCTATTTT. Protein product: CASGGQGYF. Using reference TRBV25-1 and TRBJ2-3 for the parts outside the CDR3, the full variable domain is EADIYQTPRYLVIGTGKKITLECSQTMGHDKMYWYQQDPGMELHLIHYSYGVNSTEKGDLSSESTVSRIRTEHFPLTLESARPSHTSQYLCASGGQGYFGPGTRLTVL.

This clone was observed a handful of times. V gene TRBV10-3 combines with J gene TRBJ2-7; 8 bases line up with TRBD1. The J segment lost 2 bases and the V segment lost 0 bases, leaving 6 bases of the junction unmatched. The CDR3 loop spans 16 amino acids. Germline V gene lookup returns CDR1 ENHRY and CDR2 SYGVKD. CDR3 sequence reads: CAISESGRGRAYEQYF. DNA for the CDR3: TGTGCCATCAGTGAGTCGGGCAGGGGGCGCGCCTACGAGCAGTACTTC.

The gene calls are TRBV4-1 and TRBJ2-7, with TRBD1 identical over 9 bases. V was clipped by 3 bases and J by 0 bases; unmatched bases: 9. This CDR3 comprises 17 residues. From germline, CDR1 is MGHRA and CDR2 YSYEKL. The CDR3 is CASSHPGTGILSYEQYF. The DNA of the CDR3 is TGCGCCAGCAGCCATCCCGGGACAGGGATCCTCTCCTACGAGCAGTACTTC.

The chain couples TRBV7-2 to TRBJ2-7; TRBD2 agrees at 11 bases. This CDR3 contains 14 residues. Germline lookup yields CDR1 SGHTA and CDR2 FQGNSA. Trimming cost V 3 bases and J 7 bases; bases outside gene matches: 5. The CDR3 reads CASSFSGREVEQYF. The CDR3 DNA is TGTGCCAGCAGCTTTAGCGGGAGGGAAGTGGAGCAGTACTTC.

The V gene is TRBV5-1, the J gene TRBJ1-1; D not resolved. V was pared by 0 bases and J by 1 base, with 7 bases between. Germline lookup yields CDR1 SGHRS and CDR2 YFSETQ. This CDR3 is built from 14 residues. The CDR3 sequence: CASSLAARNTEAFF. For the CDR3, the DNA is TGCGCCAGCAGCTTGGCGGCTAGGAACACTGAAGCTTTCTTT.

This clone occurred once. The chain has TRBV25-1 and TRBJ2-7; D might be TRBD2 (6 bases). V gave up 3 bases and J gave up 2 bases, with 20 bases separating them. This CDR3 contains 17 residues. Germline-derived CDR1 and CDR2 are MGHDK and SYGVNS. CDR3 in DNA: TGTGCCAGCAGTGACCTTCTCAAGGGGACTCACACCTACGAGCAGTACTTC. Residues: CASSDLLKGTHTYEQYF.

This clone has just a few counts. The rearrangement uses TRBV2 and TRBJ2-3; the D gene is possibly TRBD1 (8 bases). The V and J ends lost 7 bases and 6 bases respectively, with 17 bases between them. This CDR3 is built from 14 residues. The germline CDR1 and CDR2 sequences are SNHLY and FYNNEI. The CDR3 is CASIGRTGMDTQYF. CDR3 in DNA: TGTGCCAGCATCGGGAGGACAGGGATGGATACGCAGTATTTT.

The rearrangement uses TRBV9 and TRBJ2-1; 11 bases are shared with TRBD1. Germline trimming cut 4 bases from V and 6 bases from J; bases unmatched to any gene: 12. Per the germline V gene, CDR1 is SGDLS and CDR2 is YYNGEE. The CDR3 runs 17 residues. The CDR3 here is CASSLGVGDRGGNEQFF. The CDR3 coding sequence is TGTGCCAGCAGCCTGGGGGTAGGGGACAGGGGGGGCAATGAGCAGTTCTTC.

The CDR3 nucleotides read TGTGCCAGCAGTTCCACCTACGAGCAGTACTTC. Translated, it gives CASSSTYEQYF. This chain connects TRBV27 to TRBJ2-7; D is unresolved. The germline V and J ends were trimmed by 4 bases and 2 bases, with 3 bases remaining between them. This CDR3 has 11 residues. Germline-derived CDR1 and CDR2 are MNHEY and SMNVEV (reference sequence).

CDR3 loop: CASSQLAGGYEQYF. The CDR3 nucleotides read TGTGCCAGCAGCCAGCTAGCGGGGGGCTACGAGCAGTACTTC. The chain uses TRBV7-2 and TRBJ2-7, with TRBD2 identical over 11 bases. Germline V CDR1 and CDR2: SGHTA, FQGNSA. Trimming removed 5 bases from V and 3 bases from J; junction bases left unmatched: 3. The CDR3 runs 14 residues.

The V gene is TRBV5-1, the J gene TRBJ2-3, with D possibly TRBD2 on 6 matching bases. The CDR3 totals 16 residues. Trimming left V 6 bases short and J 0 bases short, with 17 bases between. Germline V lookup: CDR1 SGHRS, CDR2 YFSETQ. CDR3 in DNA: TGCGCCAGCACCTATGGGTCCGGGACTAGCACAGATACGCAGTATTTT. Protein product: CASTYGSGTSTDTQYF.

The chain carries TRBV27 and TRBJ2-3; 9 positions match TRBD2. The trim removed 5 bases at V and 5 bases at J, leaving 11 bases unmatched. Germline CDR1 reads MNHEY; CDR2 reads SMNVEV (reference sequence). The CDR3 consists of 16 residues. CDR3 sequence: CASSPLAGLGVDTQYF. The CDR3 DNA reads TGTGCCAGCAGTCCTCTAGCGGGATTGGGGGTAGATACGCAGTATTTT.

The sample holds a few counts of this clone. The V call is TRBV10-1, the J call TRBJ2-5; no firm D call. The CDR3 spans 13 residues. Trimming stripped 4 bases from V and 3 bases from J, with 9 bases between. Germline CDR1 is WNHNN and CDR2 is SYGVQD (reference sequence). The CDR3 spells CASSGDSKETQYF. The DNA of the CDR3 is TGCGCCAGCAGTGGAGACTCTAAAGAGACCCAGTACTTC.

The table lists this clone with a few counts. The genes are TRBV6-5 and TRBJ2-5; the D gene is possibly TRBD2 (6 bases). The CDR3 contains 13 residues. CDR1 and CDR2 from the germline V gene are MNHEY and SVGAGI. The V end was cut by 2 bases, the J end by 5 bases, with 9 bases between. Here the CDR3 DNA reads TGTGCCAGCAGTTACGGGACTGAGGAGACCCAGTACTTC. Residues: CASSYGTEETQYF.

The chain is built from TRBV4-2 and TRBJ2-2; the D gene is possibly TRBD1 (6 bases). The CDR3 loop spans 15 amino acids. V lost 1 base, J lost 8 bases, and 14 bases lay in between. Germline CDR1 and CDR2: LGHNA and YNFKEQ. The CDR3 coding sequence is TGTGCCAGCAGCCAAGCGACGTTGGGACAAGGGGAGCTGTTTTTT. Its protein is CASSQATLGQGELFF.

V usage is TRBV6-1 and J usage is TRBJ1-5; 12 nucleotides match TRBD1. CDR1 MNHNS and CDR2 SASEGT come from the germline V gene. V was pared by 4 bases and J by 4 bases, with 14 bases of the junction left unmatched. The CDR3 is made up of 19 amino acids. The CDR3 spells CASSGGTGGAGRGNQPQHF. For the CDR3, the DNA is TGTGCCAGCAGTGGGGGGACAGGGGGCGCGGGAAGGGGGAATCAGCCCCAGCATTTT.

The chain carries TRBV6-1 and TRBJ2-7; D ambiguous. V was cut by 1 base and J by 0 bases, with 7 bases left in between. The CDR3 consists of 14 residues. Per the germline V gene, CDR1 is MNHNS and CDR2 is SASEGT. The CDR3 sequence is CASSEERFSYEQYF. The CDR3 DNA reads TGTGCCAGCAGTGAAGAACGGTTCTCCTACGAGCAGTACTTC.

The V gene is TRBV5-4, the J gene TRBJ1-4; 8 positions agree with TRBD1. Trimming at V came to 4 bases and at J to 6 bases, leaving 5 bases not matched to a gene. CDR1 and CDR2 from the germline V gene are SGHNT and YYREEE (reference sequence). The CDR3 loop spans 14 amino acids. CDR3: CASSRRGQDEKLFF. CDR3 coding DNA: TGTGCCAGCAGCCGAAGGGGACAGGATGAAAAACTGTTTTTT. The full variable domain, in which reference TRBV5-4 and TRBJ1-4 provide the parts outside the CDR3, is ETGVTQSPTHLIKTRGQQVTLRCSSQSGHNTVSWYQQALGQGPQFIFQYYREEENGRGNFPPRFSGLQFPNYSSELNVNALELDDSALYLCASSRRGQDEKLFFGSGTQLSVL.

The chain recombines TRBV28 with TRBJ2-1; 9 bases line up with TRBD2. CDR1 MDHEN and CDR2 SYDVKM come from the germline V gene. Trimming removed 2 bases from V and 3 bases from J; junction bases left unmatched: 8. The length of the CDR3 is 17 residues. The CDR3 region is CASSLLLSTSGYNEQFF. The CDR3 nucleotides are TGTGCCAGCAGTTTACTCCTTTCGACTAGCGGCTACAATGAGCAGTTCTTC.

This chain links TRBV9 with TRBJ1-1; D is possibly TRBD1 (6 bases). V was cut by 4 bases and J by 0 bases, with 10 bases left in between. The CDR3 has 14 amino acids. Germline loops: CDR1 SGDLS, CDR2 YYNGEE. This chain's CDR3 is CASSKTGLNTEAFF. The CDR3 DNA follows: TGTGCCAGCAGCAAAACAGGGTTGAACACTGAAGCTTTCTTT.

Details on this clone: In the same sample, other DNA sequences code for this CDR3. The V and J genes are TRBV28 and TRBJ1-2; a possible D gene is TRBD1 (5 bases). Per the germline V gene, CDR1 is MDHEN and CDR2 is SYDVKM. This CDR3 has 12 amino acids. V was clipped by 2 bases and J by 5 bases, with 6 bases between them. CDR3 in DNA: TGTGCCAGCAGTTTAGCAGGGTATGGCTACACCTTC. This sequence encodes CASSLAGYGYTF.